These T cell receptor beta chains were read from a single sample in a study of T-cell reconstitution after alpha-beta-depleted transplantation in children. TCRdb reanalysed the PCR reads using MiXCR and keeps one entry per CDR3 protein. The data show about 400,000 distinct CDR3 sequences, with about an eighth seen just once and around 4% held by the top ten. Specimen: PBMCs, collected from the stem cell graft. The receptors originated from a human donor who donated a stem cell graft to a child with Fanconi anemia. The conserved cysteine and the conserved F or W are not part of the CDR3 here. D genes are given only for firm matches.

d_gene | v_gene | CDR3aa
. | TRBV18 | ASSLDQKGITEAF
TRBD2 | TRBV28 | ASSPPGGQETQY
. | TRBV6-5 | ASSSLAGKLF
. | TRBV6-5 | ASRAAGYNEQF
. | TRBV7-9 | ASSSYRVISNQPQH
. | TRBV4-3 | ASSQTAGTYNEQF
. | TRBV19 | ASSIRTADTQY
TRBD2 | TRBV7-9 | ASSLGPAGAVGELF
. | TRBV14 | ASSWRFTDTQY
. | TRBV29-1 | SVSKDSAGTQY
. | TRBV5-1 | ASSFAGGDTEAF
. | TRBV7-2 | ASSLGTGPDEQY
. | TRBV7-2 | ASSLAGSRRETQY
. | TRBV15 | ATSRDLMNTEAF
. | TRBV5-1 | ASSLLPQAPNTGELF
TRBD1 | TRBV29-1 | SVKAGGWGTDTQY
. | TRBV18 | ASSPLRENTEAF
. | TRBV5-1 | ASSSTNTAGELF
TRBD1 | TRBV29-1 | SVVVGQGPGNTIY
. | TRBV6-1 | ASSGTRGGGETQY
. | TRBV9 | ASSGGPSTDTQY
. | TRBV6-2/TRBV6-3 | ASSFYGLNTEAF
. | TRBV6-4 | ASSPDRLSTDTQY
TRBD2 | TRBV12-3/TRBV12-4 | ASTTSGMTSGGWAKNIQY
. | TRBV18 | ASSPTASNTGELF
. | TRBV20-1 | KASQGTF